This T cell receptor beta chain came from a study of OX40 agonist ivuxolimab in advanced cancers. Overall study findings and caveats: Averaging showed that CD8+ T cells had more expanded clones than CD4+ did.

Profiled with immunoSEQ multiplex PCR; TCRdb holds only in-frame clones, not every one. The table has 60,000 to 70,000 clones, 75% to 90% seen once. The V and J ends lost 5 bases and 4 bases respectively, with 15 bases between them. CDR3 length: 14 residues. In germline, CDR1 is SGHRS, CDR2 YFSETQ. Concerning this clone: Its antigen is unknown.

V and J are TRBV5-1 and TRBJ1-1, with D tentatively TRBD1 (5 bases). The source is an adult with an advanced solid tumor such as melanoma, head and neck, liver or kidney cancer. The material was CD4+ or CD8+ T cells sorted from blood, obtained in a trial of the OX40 agonist ivuxolimab. The CDR3 DNA reads TGCGCCAGCAGTTCCCACGGGGCAGGCACTGAAGCTTTCTTT. Its translation is CASSSHGAGTEAFF.